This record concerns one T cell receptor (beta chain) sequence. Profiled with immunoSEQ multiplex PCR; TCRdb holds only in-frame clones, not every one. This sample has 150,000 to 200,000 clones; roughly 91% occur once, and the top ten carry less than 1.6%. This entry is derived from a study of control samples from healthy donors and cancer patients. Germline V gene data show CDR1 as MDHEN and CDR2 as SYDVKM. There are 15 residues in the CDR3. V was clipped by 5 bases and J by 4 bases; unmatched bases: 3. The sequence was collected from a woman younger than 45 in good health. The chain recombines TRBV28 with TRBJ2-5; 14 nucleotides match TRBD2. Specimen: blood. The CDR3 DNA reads TGTGCCAGCAGTCCTGGACTAGCGGGAGGAGAGACCCAGTACTTC. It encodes CASSPGLAGGETQYF.